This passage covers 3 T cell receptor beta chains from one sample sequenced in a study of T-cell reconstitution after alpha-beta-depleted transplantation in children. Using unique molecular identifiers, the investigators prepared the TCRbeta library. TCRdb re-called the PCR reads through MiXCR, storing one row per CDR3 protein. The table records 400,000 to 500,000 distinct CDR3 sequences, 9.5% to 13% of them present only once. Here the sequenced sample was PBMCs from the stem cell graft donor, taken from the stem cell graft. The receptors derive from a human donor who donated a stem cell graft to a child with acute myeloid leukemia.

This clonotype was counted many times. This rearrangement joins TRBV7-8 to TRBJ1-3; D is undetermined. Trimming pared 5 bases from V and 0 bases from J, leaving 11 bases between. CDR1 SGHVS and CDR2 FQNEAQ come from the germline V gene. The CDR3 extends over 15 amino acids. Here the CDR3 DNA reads TGTGCCAGCAGCCCCCGGGCCTTCTCTGGAAACACCATATATTTT. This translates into CASSPRAFSGNTIYF.

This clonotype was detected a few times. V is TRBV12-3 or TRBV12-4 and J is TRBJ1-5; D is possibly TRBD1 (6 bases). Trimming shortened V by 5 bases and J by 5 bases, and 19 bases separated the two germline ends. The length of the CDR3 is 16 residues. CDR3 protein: CASSKTTRPGDQPQHF. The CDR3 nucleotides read TGTGCCAGCAGTAAAACTACCCGACCAGGGGATCAGCCCCAGCATTTT.

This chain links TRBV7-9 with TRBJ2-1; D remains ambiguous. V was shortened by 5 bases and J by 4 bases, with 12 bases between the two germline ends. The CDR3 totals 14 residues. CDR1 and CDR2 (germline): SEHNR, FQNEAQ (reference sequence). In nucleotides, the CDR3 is TGTGCCAGCAGCCCAACTGTCAGTTACAATGAGCAGTTCTTC. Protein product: CASSPTVSYNEQFF.